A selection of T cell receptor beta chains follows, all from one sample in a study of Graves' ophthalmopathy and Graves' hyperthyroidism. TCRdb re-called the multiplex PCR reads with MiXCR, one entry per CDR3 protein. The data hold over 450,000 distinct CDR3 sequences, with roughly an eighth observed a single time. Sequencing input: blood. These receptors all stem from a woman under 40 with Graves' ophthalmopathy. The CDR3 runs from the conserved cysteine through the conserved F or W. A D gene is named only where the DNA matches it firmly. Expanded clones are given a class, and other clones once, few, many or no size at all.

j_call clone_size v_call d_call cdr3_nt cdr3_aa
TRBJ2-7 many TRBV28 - TGTGCCAGCAGTCTAGAGGAAGGGCCGGGGGAGCAGTACTTC CASSLEEGPGEQYF
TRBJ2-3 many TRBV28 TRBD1 TGTGCCAGCAGGGACAGGGGGCATCGCACAGATACGCAGTATTTT CASRDRGHRTDTQYF
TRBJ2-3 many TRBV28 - TGTGCCAGCAGCATCTTTAGCTTTCTGGGGGGTACGCAGTATTTT CASSIFSFLGGTQYF
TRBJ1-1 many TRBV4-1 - TGCGCCAGCAGCCAAGCACAGGGAGGCACTGAAGCTTTCTTT CASSQAQGGTEAFF
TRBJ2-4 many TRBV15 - TGTGCCACCAGCGAAAACGCCGGGACAAGAAAAAGGACCAAAAACATTCAGTACTTC CATSENAGTRKRTKNIQYF
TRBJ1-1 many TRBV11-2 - TGTGCCAGCAGCTTAGCCGGACAAGCTTTCTTT CASSLAGQAFF
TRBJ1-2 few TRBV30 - TGTGCCTGGAGTGGAACAGCCCCGTATGGCTACACCTTC CAWSGTAPYGYTF
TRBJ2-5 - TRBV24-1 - TGTGCCACCAGTCACCTCGCCAACGGCCAAGAGACCCAGTACTTC CATSHLANGQETQYF
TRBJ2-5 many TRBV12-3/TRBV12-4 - TGTGCCAGCAGCCCCACCGGAGAGACCCAGTACTTC CASSPTGETQYF
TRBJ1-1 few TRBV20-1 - TGCAGTGCTAGCCTCGGGCCTGAAGCTTTCTTT CSASLGPEAFF
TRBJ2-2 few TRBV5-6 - TGTGCCAGCAGCGGGGACGCCCAGCTCAGGGAGCTGTTTTTT CASSGDAQLRELFF
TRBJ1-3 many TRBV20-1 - TGCAGTGCCCCGACAGAGGGGTCGGGCTCTGGAAACACCATATATTTT CSAPTEGSGSGNTIYF
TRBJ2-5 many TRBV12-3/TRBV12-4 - TGTGCCAGCAGTTTACCCCCGGGACACGGAGAAGAGACCCAGTACTTC CASSLPPGHGEETQYF
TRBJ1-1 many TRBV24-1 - TGTGCCACCAGTGATTTGCCGGCTGAAGCTTTCTTT CATSDLPAEAFF
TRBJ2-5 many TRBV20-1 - TGCAGTGCTAGAGCGGGTTCTAGGGAGACCCAGTACTTC CSARAGSRETQYF
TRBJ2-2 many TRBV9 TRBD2 TGTGCCAGCAGCGTAGTTGTGCGGGAGGCGAACACCGGGGAGCTGTTTTTT CASSVVVREANTGELFF
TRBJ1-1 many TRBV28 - TGTGCCAGCAGTTTGGCTGGTCGGGGACGGGGAACTGAAGCTTTCTTT CASSLAGRGRGTEAFF
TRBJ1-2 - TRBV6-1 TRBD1 TGTGCCAGCAGTCCATGGACAGGGGAGGCGCAAGTGAGAGGCTACACCTTC CASSPWTGEAQVRGYTF
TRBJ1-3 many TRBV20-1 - TGCAGTGCTTACCAGGGATCTGGAAACACCATATATTTT CSAYQGSGNTIYF
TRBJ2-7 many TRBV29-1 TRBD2 TGCAGCGCCGCGACTAGCGGGGGATCCTACGAGCAGTACTTC CSAATSGGSYEQYF
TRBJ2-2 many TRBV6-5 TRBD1 TGTGCCAGCAGTTCCCCAACAGGGGACACCGGGGAGCTGTTTTTT CASSSPTGDTGELFF
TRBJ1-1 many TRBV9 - TGTGCCAGCAGCGTAGTCACGGGGACTGAAGCTTTCTTT CASSVVTGTEAFF